This T cell receptor (beta chain) was identified in a study of blood T cell repertoires in COVID-19. Trimming removed 5 bases from V and 10 bases from J; junction bases left unmatched: 5. CDR1 is SEHNR, CDR2 FQNEAQ, per germline (reference sequence). The CDR3 length is 13 residues. Clones were read by immunoSEQ multiplex PCR, and TCRdb kept only the in-frame ones, dropping some. The sample shows tens of thousands of clones, over 65% of them seen only once. The gene calls are TRBV7-9 and TRBJ1-6, with 7 nucleotides matching TRBD1. Sequenced input: peripheral blood. The receptor's source is a man in his fifties or sixties with COVID-19, enrolled during active disease. The CDR3 spells CASSGDSGSPLHF. CDR3 in DNA: TGTGCCAGCAGCGGGGACAGTGGATCACCCCTCCACTTT.